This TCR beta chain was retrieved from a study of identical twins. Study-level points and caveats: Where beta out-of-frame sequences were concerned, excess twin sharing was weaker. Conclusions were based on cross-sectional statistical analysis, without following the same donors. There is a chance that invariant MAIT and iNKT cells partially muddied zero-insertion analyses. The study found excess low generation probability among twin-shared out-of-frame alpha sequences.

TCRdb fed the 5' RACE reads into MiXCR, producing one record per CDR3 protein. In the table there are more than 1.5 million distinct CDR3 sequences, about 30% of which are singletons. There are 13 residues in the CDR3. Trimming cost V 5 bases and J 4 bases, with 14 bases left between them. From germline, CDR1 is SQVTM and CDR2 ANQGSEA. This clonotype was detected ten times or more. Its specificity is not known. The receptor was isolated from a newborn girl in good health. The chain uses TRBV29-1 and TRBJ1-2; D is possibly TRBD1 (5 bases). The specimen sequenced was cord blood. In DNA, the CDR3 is TGCAGCGTTTCAGGGCCTTCGAGCTATGGCTACACCTTC. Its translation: CSVSGPSSYGYTF.